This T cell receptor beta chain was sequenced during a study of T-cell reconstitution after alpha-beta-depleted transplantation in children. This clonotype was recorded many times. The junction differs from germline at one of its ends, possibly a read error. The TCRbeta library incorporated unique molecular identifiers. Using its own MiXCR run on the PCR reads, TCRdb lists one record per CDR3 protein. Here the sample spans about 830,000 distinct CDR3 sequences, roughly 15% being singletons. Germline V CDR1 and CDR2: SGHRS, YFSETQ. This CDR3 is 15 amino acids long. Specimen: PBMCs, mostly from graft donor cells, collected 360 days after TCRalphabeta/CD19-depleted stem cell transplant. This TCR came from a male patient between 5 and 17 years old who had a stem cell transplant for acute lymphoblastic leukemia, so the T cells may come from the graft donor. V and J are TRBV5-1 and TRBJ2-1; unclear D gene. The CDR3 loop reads CASSLEVSSYNEQFF. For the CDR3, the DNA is TGTGCCAGCAGTTTAGAGGTTAGCTCCTACAATGAGCAGTTCTTC.